This T cell receptor beta chain was observed in a study of blood T cell repertoires in COVID-19. Study at large: PBMCs, B-cell-depleted T cells, or T cells provided the cDNA or gDNA that made up the material.

TCRdb's table, derived via immunoSEQ multiplex PCR, lists solely in-frame clones and lacks some. The sample records 15,000 or so clones, 80% to 90% being singletons. Comment on this clone: Other DNA sequences within the sample encode an identical CDR3.

The germline V gene has CDR1 SGHTA and CDR2 FQGTGA. The CDR3 loop spans 15 amino acids. The germline V and J ends were trimmed by 5 bases and 2 bases, with 14 bases remaining between them. V usage is TRBV7-3 and J usage is TRBJ2-3; maybe TRBD2 (7 bases). The receptor comes from a human donor in a cohort sampled during active COVID-19. The material sequenced was peripheral blood. The CDR3 region is CASSPTGGSTDTQYF. The DNA for the CDR3 is TGTGCCAGCAGCCCCACGGGGGGCTCCACAGATACGCAGTATTTT. The full variable domain, with the rest looked up from reference TRBV7-3 and TRBJ2-3, is GAGVSQTPSNKVTEKGKYVELRCDPISGHTALYWYRQSLGQGPEFLIYFQGTGAADDSGLPNDRFFAVRPEGSVSTLKIQRTERGDSAVYLCASSPTGGSTDTQYFGPGTRLTVL.